This passage covers 31 T cell receptor beta chains from one sample sequenced in a study of blood T cells in healthy people across ages. A second PCR, run for about 7 to 11 cycles, used a sample-barcoded 5' primer plus a J-beta primer mix. From the 5' RACE reads, TCRdb called clonotypes with MiXCR, one entry per CDR3 protein. The sample lists 650,000 to 1,000,000 distinct CDR3 sequences, 35% to 40% occurring once. Sequences were obtained from blood. Receptor source: a man aged 18 to 29 in good health.

The count of this clonotype is one. The CDR3 reads CASSSEGGSFQPQHF. For the CDR3, the DNA is TGTGCCAGCAGCTCAGAGGGCGGGTCGTTCCAGCCCCAGCATTTT. V usage is TRBV7-2 and J usage is TRBJ1-5; D not certain. The CDR3 consists of 15 residues. Trimming removed 4 bases at V and 7 bases at J, with 17 bases between. Looked up from germline, CDR1 is SGHTA and CDR2 is FQGNSA.

With respect to this clonotype: Compared with germline, one end of the junction differs, possibly owing to a read error. The CDR3 DNA reads as TGTGCCAGCAGTAAAGCAAAGCGGGGGCCCCTCGTCGGTGAGCAGTTCTTC. Protein: CASSKAKRGPLVGEQFF. The V gene is TRBV2, the J gene TRBJ2-1, with TRBD2 matching over 8 bases. The CDR3 covers 17 residues. The germline V gene encodes CDR1 SNHLY and CDR2 FYNNEI.

Points on this clonotype: At one boundary the junction diverges from the germline segment, which might be a read error. The CDR3 loop reads CVSSSSSGENEQFF. For the CDR3, the DNA is TGTGTCAGCAGTTCTAGTTCCGGGGAGAATGAGCAGTTCTTC. This chain connects TRBV28 to TRBJ2-1, with D possibly being TRBD2 (5 bases). Germline CDR1 and CDR2: MDHEN and SYDVKM. The CDR3 length is 14 residues.

The rearrangement joins TRBV4-1 to TRBJ2-2, with 7 bases matching TRBD1. The CDR3 consists of 17 residues. Per the germline V gene, CDR1 is MGHRA and CDR2 is YSYEKL. The junction had 10 bases not matched to a gene; V was cut back by 0 bases and J by 6 bases. CDR3 nucleotides: TGCGCCAGCAGCCAAGAGAAGGGGGCCGAATGGGCCGGGGAGCTGTTTTTT. It codes for CASSQEKGAEWAGELFF.

Ten or more counts support this clonotype. The chain is built from TRBV29-1 and TRBJ1-4; TRBD1 might be the D (5 bases). The CDR3 extends over 17 amino acids. V gave up 4 bases and J gave up 5 bases, with 23 bases separating them. Germline CDR1 is SQVTM and CDR2 is ANQGSEA. The CDR3: CSVGSISSGTENEKLFF. The DNA of the CDR3 is TGCAGCGTTGGGAGTATCTCTTCCGGGACGGAGAATGAAAAACTGTTTTTT.

This clonotype has at least ten counts. The rearrangement uses TRBV20-1 and TRBJ2-5; D might be TRBD1 (5 bases). Trimming shortened V by 0 bases and J by 5 bases, and 16 bases separated the two germline ends. Per the germline V gene, CDR1 is DFQATT and CDR2 is SNEGSKA (reference sequence). This CDR3 is 15 amino acids long. The CDR3 sequence: CSARDDSFLTETQYF. Written as DNA, the CDR3 is TGCAGTGCTAGAGACGACAGTTTCCTGACGGAGACCCAGTACTTC.

This clonotype was recorded only once. One junction end does not reproduce the germline sequence, and a read error may be involved. The V gene is TRBV5-1, the J gene TRBJ2-7; a weak D match, TRBD2 (6 bases). This CDR3 is 15 amino acids long. Germline V gene sequence: CDR1 SGHRS, CDR2 YFSETQ. CDR3 coding DNA: TGCGCCAACAGCTTGGAGGGGACGGTTTCCTACGAGCAGTACTTC. Encoded protein: CANSLEGTVSYEQYF.

This clonotype was seen only once. This rearrangement joins TRBV29-1 to TRBJ1-2; D might be TRBD1 (6 bases). Germline V gene lookup returns CDR1 SQVTM and CDR2 ANQGSEA. CDR3 length: 12 amino acids. The V and J ends lost 7 bases and 8 bases respectively, with 17 bases between them. The CDR3 nucleotides are TGCAGCGCAGCCGGACAGACGGTAGGCTACACCTTC. The encoded protein is CSAAGQTVGYTF.

This chain uses TRBV20-1 with TRBJ2-3; D is uncertain. Germline CDR1 reads DFQATT; CDR2 reads SNEGSKA (reference sequence). This CDR3 is built from 11 residues. V lost 3 bases, J lost 8 bases, and 9 bases lay in between. The CDR3, as DNA: TGCAGTGCTAGGGATCGGTCTACGCAGTATTTT. Protein product: CSARDRSTQYF.

This chain connects TRBV21-1 to TRBJ2-7; TRBD1 was called by the table and not checked on the DNA. TRBV21-1 is a documented pseudogene. The CDR3 loop spans 15 amino acids. Here the CDR3 DNA reads TGTGCCAGCAGGGGGACAGGGGTCGTCTATGGTGAGCAGTACTTC. Protein product: CASRGTGVVYGEQYF.

The rearrangement links TRBV20-1 to TRBJ1-5; 9 bases are a match to TRBD1. The J segment lost 7 bases and the V segment lost 3 bases, leaving 13 bases of the junction unmatched. This CDR3 region has 16 residues. Germline V gives CDR1 DFQATT, CDR2 SNEGSKA (reference sequence). CDR3: CSARRTGAGVEQPQHF. The CDR3, as DNA: TGCAGTGCTAGGCGGACAGGGGCGGGTGTAGAGCAGCCCCAGCATTTT.

Only a few counts were recorded for this clonotype. The rearrangement links TRBV20-1 to TRBJ2-2; D possibly corresponds to TRBD1 (6 bases). CDR1 is DFQATT and CDR2 is SNEGSKA in the germline V gene (reference sequence). The CDR3 extends over 15 amino acids. Trimming left V 4 bases short and J 6 bases short, with 18 bases between. CDR3 protein: CSAKDRYTHAGELFF. Here the CDR3 DNA reads TGCAGTGCTAAGGACAGATACACCCACGCCGGGGAGCTGTTTTTT.

This chain connects TRBV5-6 to TRBJ2-5; the D is unclear. The V gene's germline CDR1 is SGHDT and CDR2 YYEEEE. The CDR3 contains 14 residues. Trimming removed 1 base at V and 0 bases at J, with 7 bases between. The CDR3 loop is CASSLYTDQETQYF. CDR3 bases: TGTGCCAGCAGCTTGTACACTGACCAAGAGACCCAGTACTTC.

This chain connects TRBV6-1 to TRBJ2-7; D is perhaps TRBD1 or TRBD2 (5 bases each). The CDR3 is 13 residues long. V dropped 6 bases and J dropped 0 bases, with 9 bases sitting between them. CDR1 and CDR2 (germline): MNHNS, SASEGT. CDR3 amino acids: CASSSGASYEQYF. Here the CDR3 DNA reads TGTGCCAGCAGCTCCGGGGCCTCCTACGAGCAGTACTTC.

This clonotype was detected only a few times. This chain joins TRBV11-2 and TRBJ2-2; D is unclear. This CDR3 is 14 amino acids long. The V end lost 2 bases, the J end lost 1 base, and 5 bases lay between the germline ends. CDR1 is SGHAT and CDR2 is FQNNGV in the germline V gene. The CDR3 DNA sequence: TGTGCCAGCAGCTTATCAGTGAACACCGGGGAGCTGTTTTTT. Its translation is CASSLSVNTGELFF.

This clonotype was picked up a small number of times. J is TRBJ2-3 and V is TRBV5-1; D uncertain. In germline, CDR1 is SGHRS, CDR2 YFSETQ. V was pared by 7 bases and J by 3 bases, with 9 bases between. This CDR3 is built from 12 residues. The CDR3 nucleotides are TGCGCCAGCGCGCAAGGGACAGATACGCAGTATTTT. Protein: CASAQGTDTQYF.

With regard to this clonotype: A much bigger clone sits one base away, suggesting this may be a read error. The J gene is TRBJ2-5, the V gene TRBV27; D gene unclear. The CDR3 has 15 amino acids. In germline, CDR1 is MNHEY, CDR2 SMNVEV (reference sequence). The V end lost 3 bases, the J end lost 12 bases, and 23 bases lay between the germline ends. The CDR3 nucleotides are TGTGCCAGCAGTTTGGTTGACCTACTCCGGAACAGCAAGTACTTC. This encodes CASSLVDLLRNSKYF.

This clonotype was counted a single time. Relative to the germline gene, one junction end is altered; a read error may explain this. The chain has TRBV7-8 and TRBJ2-1; the match to TRBD2 covers 10 bases. The CDR3 runs 15 residues. CDR1 and CDR2 (germline): SGHVS, FQNEAQ. The DNA of the CDR3 is TGTGCCAGCAGGCAACTAGCGGGAACCTACGATGAGCAGTTCTTC. The encoded protein is CASRQLAGTYDEQFF. Using reference TRBV7-8 and TRBJ2-1 for the parts outside the CDR3, the full variable domain is GAGVSQSPRYKVAKRGQDVALRCDPISGHVSLFWYQQALGQGPEFLTYFQNEAQLDKSGLPSDRFFAERPEGSVSTLKIQRTQQEDSAVYLCASRQLAGTYDEQFFGPGTRLTVL.

Turning to this clonotype: This may be a read error: a much more frequent sequence differs by one nucleotide. V gene TRBV12-3 or TRBV12-4 combines with J gene TRBJ2-4, with D uncertain. The DNA end favors TRBJ2-5, so the J call may be wrong. The CDR3 contains 14 residues. CDR3 sequence: CARSSGPRQETQYF. The DNA for the CDR3 is TGTGCCCGCAGTTCTGGTCCTAGACAAGAGACCCAGTACTTC.

This chain links TRBV7-2 with TRBJ2-3, with D possibly matching TRBD2 (5 bases). V shed 0 bases and J shed 2 bases, with 6 bases lying between them. Germline lookup yields CDR1 SGHTA and CDR2 FQGNSA. This CDR3 spans 14 amino acids. The CDR3 here is CASSLATTTDTQYF. The CDR3 nucleotides are TGTGCCAGCAGCTTAGCGACTACCACAGATACGCAGTATTTT.

The table lists this clonotype with a few counts. This CDR3 is CASSHPTGNYGYTF. CDR3 nucleotide sequence: TGTGCCAGCAGCCACCCGACAGGGAACTATGGCTACACCTTC. The chain combines TRBV4-2 with TRBJ1-2; the match to TRBD1 covers 7 bases. The V gene's germline CDR1 is LGHNA and CDR2 YNFKEQ. The CDR3 is 14 residues long. V lost 3 bases to trimming and J lost 2 bases; unmatched junction nucleotides: 3.

This chain uses TRBV23-1 with TRBJ2-1, with D maybe TRBD2 (6 bases). TRBV23-1 is reported as an ORF; its role is uncertain. The germline V and J ends were trimmed by 4 bases and 9 bases, with 25 bases remaining between them. The CDR3 covers 17 residues. In DNA form, the CDR3 reads TGCGCCAGCAGTCGCATCCGGCGGGGCCAGCGGCCATGTGAGCAGTTCTTC. This codes for CASSRIRRGQRPCEQFF.

This sequence joins TRBV20-1 and TRBJ2-1; D ambiguous. This CDR3 comprises 14 residues. V lost 6 bases and J 4 bases, leaving 16 bases between the germline ends. Germline lookup yields CDR1 DFQATT and CDR2 SNEGSKA (reference sequence). CDR3 in DNA: TGCAGTGCGTCTAGGCAGATAGGATACAATGAGCAGTTCTTC. Its translation is CSASRQIGYNEQFF.

This clonotype has only a few counts. This chain joins TRBV12-3 or TRBV12-4 and TRBJ1-1; TRBD1 might be the D (5 bases). V was trimmed by 3 bases and J by 4 bases, leaving 12 bases between them. This CDR3 is 14 amino acids long. The CDR3 DNA sequence: TGTGCCAGCAGTTTTTCAGGCGGGGGCACTGAAGCTTTCTTT. This codes for CASSFSGGGTEAFF.

As for this clonotype: With a much larger clone just one base away, this may be a read error. V usage is TRBV6-5 and J usage is TRBJ1-1; TRBD1 matches at 10 bases. The germline V gene encodes CDR1 MNHEY and CDR2 SVGAGI. V lost 0 bases to trimming and J lost 5 bases; unmatched junction nucleotides: 6. The CDR3 is 16 amino acids. The CDR3 region is CASSYSRTGGVTEAFF. The CDR3 nucleotides read TGTGCCAGCAGTTACTCCCGGACAGGGGGGGTGACTGAAGCTTTCTTT.

V is TRBV7-9 and J is TRBJ2-1; 11 nucleotides align to TRBD2. The CDR3 contains 14 residues. Trimming took 2 bases from V and 9 from J; bases not matched to a gene: 3. Germline CDR1 reads SEHNR; CDR2 reads FQNEAQ (reference sequence). This chain's CDR3 is CASSLILAGAEQFF. For the CDR3, the DNA is TGTGCCAGCAGCTTAATACTAGCGGGGGCTGAGCAGTTCTTC.

A single count supports this clonotype. This chain links TRBV12-3 or TRBV12-4 with TRBJ2-5, with TRBD2 matching 13 bases. This CDR3 has 17 residues. The junction had 7 bases not matched to a gene; V was cut back by 6 bases and J by 0 bases. CDR3 DNA sequence: TGTGCCAGCAGCCGGACTAGCGGGGGCCTGTACCAAGAGACCCAGTACTTC. It translates to CASSRTSGGLYQETQYF.

To note about this clonotype: A much larger clone differs by one base, so this may be a read error. The chain couples TRBV12-3 or TRBV12-4 to TRBJ1-2; the D gene is possibly TRBD1 (5 bases). V lost 5 bases, J lost 8 bases, and 18 bases lay in between. This CDR3 spans 14 amino acids. The CDR3 loop reads CASSVGGDSGGYTF. CDR3 in DNA: TGTGCCAGCAGTGTAGGAGGGGATTCGGGAGGCTACACCTTC.

There are many counts of this clonotype. The rearrangement links TRBV5-5 to TRBJ2-7; D call uncertain. The V end lost 0 bases, the J end lost 4 bases, and 11 bases lay between the germline ends. CDR1 is SGHKS, CDR2 YYEKEE, per germline (reference sequence). The CDR3 is 14 residues long. The CDR3 DNA reads TGTGCCAGCAGCTTGGGGTACGGGCGGTACGAGCAGTACTTC. Translated: CASSLGYGRYEQYF.

Many counts were recorded for this clonotype. This chain connects TRBV29-1 to TRBJ1-4; D remains ambiguous. The CDR3 extends over 11 amino acids. Germline V gives CDR1 SQVTM, CDR2 ANQGSEA. V dropped 4 bases and J dropped 4 bases, with 4 bases sitting between them. For the CDR3, the DNA is TGCAGCGTTGTCCTTAATGAAAAACTGTTTTTT. Protein sequence: CSVVLNEKLFF.

This clonotype was counted a few times. The chain couples TRBV5-1 to TRBJ2-7, with TRBD1 matching 7 bases. CDR1 is SGHRS, CDR2 YFSETQ, per germline. This CDR3 spans 14 amino acids. V was pared by 4 bases and J by 2 bases, with 6 bases of the junction left unmatched. For the CDR3, the DNA is TGCGCCAGCAGCCTCTCCGGGACAGCCTACGAGCAGTACTTC. It encodes CASSLSGTAYEQYF.